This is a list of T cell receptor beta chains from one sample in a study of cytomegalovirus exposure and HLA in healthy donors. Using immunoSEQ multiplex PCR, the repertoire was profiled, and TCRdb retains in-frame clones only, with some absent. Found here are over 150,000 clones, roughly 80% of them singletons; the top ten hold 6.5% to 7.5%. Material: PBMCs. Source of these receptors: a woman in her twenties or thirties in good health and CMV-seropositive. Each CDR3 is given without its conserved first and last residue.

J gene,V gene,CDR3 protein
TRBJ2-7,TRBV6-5,ASSSDRVGYEQY
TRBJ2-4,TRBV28,ASSSLGQALKNIQY
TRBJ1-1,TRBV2,ASSEYSGNTEAF
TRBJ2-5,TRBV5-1,ASSLVGDQETQY
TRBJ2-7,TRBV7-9,SSTPWGGQGAKNSYEQY
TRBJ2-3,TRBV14,ASSQTGQFTDTQY
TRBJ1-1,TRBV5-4,ASSPGGTATLNTEAF
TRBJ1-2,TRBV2,ASNPQPGQGNYGYT
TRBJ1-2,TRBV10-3,AIQGQLPYGYT
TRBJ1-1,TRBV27,ASSFAGHNTEAF
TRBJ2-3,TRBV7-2,ASSFRGGRTDTQY
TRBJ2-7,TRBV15,ATSRDRATYEQY
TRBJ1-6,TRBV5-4,ASSQFFDSPLH
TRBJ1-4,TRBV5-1,ASSLDGTNEKLF
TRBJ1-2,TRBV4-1,ASSQAMDRSLYGYT
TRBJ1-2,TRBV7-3,ASSPGVNYGYT
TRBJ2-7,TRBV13,ASSLPGQLAYEQY
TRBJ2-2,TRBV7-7,ASSLQANTGELF
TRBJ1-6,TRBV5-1,ASSMGGTGNSPLH
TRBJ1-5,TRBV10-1,ASSVKVDRTVQVNQPQH
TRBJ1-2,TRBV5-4,ASSLRTGGNYGYT
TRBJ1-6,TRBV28,VSSSYRRGNSPLH
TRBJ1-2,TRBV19,ASSIIQGGSGYT
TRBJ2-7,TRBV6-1,ASRYTGASYEQY
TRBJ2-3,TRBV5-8,ASSLAGLVFGGTDTQY
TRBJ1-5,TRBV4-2,ASSQGGSPGPQH
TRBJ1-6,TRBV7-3,ASSSRGFGNSPLH
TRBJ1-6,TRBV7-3,ASSFPGESSGSYNSPLH
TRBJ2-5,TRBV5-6,ASSLGQGREETQY
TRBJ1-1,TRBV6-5,ASIPQGDTEAF
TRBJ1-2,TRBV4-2,ASSQAGYGYT
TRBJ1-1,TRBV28,ASSLPYRQNTEAF
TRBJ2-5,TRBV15,ATSRDRPSGGKETQY
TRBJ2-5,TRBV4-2,ASSQGEHGTSGGETQY
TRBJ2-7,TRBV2,ASSERPLGAYEQY
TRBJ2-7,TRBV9,ASSVGGGGGASRNEQY
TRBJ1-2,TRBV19,ASSIRTGDYGYT
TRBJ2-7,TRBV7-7,ASSLVVRAGGRYEQY
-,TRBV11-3,ASSLRGSYEQY
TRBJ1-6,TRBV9,ASSAPRDRGYSPLH
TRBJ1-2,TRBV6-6,ASSTQTGYYGYT
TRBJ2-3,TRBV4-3,ASSQDGVGTSETDTQY
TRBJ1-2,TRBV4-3,ASSQVIQGNYGYT
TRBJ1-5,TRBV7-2,ASSKGQGLFQPQH
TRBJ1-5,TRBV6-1,ASSEGQLGGQPQH
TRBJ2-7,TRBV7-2,ASSRTGTASYEQY
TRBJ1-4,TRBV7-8,ASSLSKGGENEKLF
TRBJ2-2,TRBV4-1,ASSRQGNTGELF
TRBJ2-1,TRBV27,ASTPGTGIGNEQF
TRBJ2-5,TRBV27,ASSPRSFKETQY